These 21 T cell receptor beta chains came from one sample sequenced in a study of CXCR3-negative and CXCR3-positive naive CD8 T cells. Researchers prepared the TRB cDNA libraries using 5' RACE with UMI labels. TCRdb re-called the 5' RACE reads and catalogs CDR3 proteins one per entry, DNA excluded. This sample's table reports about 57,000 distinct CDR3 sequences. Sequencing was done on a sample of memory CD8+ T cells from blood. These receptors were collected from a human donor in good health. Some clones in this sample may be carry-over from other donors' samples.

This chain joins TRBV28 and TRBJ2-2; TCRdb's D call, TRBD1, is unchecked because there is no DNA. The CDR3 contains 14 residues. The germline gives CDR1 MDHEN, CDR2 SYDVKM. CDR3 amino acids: CASSLTGIPGELFF.

The CDR3 sequence is CASSQPSGRTTDTQYF. The chain carries TRBV14 and TRBJ2-3; TCRdb designates TRBD2, a call that cannot be tested without DNA. CDR1 is SGHDN, CDR2 FVKESK, per germline. The CDR3 loop spans 16 amino acids.

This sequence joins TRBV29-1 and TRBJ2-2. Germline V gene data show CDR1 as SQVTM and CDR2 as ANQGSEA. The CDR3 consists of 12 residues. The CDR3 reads CSGMEWSGELFF.

This chain's CDR3 is CASSLSTGPLTYEQYF. The V and J genes are TRBV27 and TRBJ2-7; there is no DNA to check the TCRdb D call of TRBD2. The CDR3 is 16 amino acids. The germline V gene has CDR1 MNHEY and CDR2 SMNVEV (reference sequence).

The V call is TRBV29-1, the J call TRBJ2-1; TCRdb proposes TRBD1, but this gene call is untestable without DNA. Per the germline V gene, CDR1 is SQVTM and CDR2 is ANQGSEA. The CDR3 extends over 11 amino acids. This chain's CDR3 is CSVLFRGEQFF.

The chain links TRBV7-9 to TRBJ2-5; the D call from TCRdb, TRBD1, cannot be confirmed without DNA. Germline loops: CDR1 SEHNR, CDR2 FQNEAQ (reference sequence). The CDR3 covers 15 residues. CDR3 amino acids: CASRQPGYYQETQYF.

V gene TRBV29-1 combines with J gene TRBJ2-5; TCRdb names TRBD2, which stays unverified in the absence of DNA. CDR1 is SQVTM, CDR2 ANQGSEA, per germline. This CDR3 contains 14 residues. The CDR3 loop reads CSVEFSGREETQYF.

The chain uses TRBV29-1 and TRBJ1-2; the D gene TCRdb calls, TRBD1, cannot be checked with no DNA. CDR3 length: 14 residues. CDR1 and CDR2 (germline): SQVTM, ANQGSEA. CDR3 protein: CSVPGTGENYGYTF.

The CDR3 reads CASSLPGLDTQYF. The rearrangement uses TRBV7-9 and TRBJ2-3; with no DNA, the TCRdb D assignment of TRBD1 cannot be verified. The germline V gene has CDR1 SEHNR and CDR2 FQNEAQ (reference sequence). The CDR3 spans 13 residues.

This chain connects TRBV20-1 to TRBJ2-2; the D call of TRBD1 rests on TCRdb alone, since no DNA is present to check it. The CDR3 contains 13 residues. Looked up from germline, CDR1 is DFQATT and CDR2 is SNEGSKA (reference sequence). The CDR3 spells CSARGQPTGELFF.

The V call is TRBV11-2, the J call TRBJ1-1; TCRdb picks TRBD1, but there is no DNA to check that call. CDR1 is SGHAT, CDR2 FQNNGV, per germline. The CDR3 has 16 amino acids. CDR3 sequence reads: CASSFPGLGSYTEAFF.

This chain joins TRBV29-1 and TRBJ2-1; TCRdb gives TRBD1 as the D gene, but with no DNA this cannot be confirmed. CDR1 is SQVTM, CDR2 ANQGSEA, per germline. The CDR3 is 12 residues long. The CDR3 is CSATGYHNEQFF.

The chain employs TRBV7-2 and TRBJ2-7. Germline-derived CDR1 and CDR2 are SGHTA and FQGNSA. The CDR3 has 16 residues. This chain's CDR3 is CASSPNIMGNSYEQYF.

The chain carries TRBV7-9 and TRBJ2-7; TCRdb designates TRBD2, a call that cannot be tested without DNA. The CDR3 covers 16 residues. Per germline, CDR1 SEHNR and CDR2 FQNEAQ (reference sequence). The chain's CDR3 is CASSQRQDPPSYEQYF.

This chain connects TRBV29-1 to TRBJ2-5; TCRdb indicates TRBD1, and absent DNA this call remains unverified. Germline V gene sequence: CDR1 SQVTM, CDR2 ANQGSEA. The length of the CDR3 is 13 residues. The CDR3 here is CSVDQGIQETQYF.

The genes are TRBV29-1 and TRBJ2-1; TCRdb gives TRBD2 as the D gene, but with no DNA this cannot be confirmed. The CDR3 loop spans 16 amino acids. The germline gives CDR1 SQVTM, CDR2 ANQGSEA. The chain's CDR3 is CSVKGLAGLAYNEQFF.

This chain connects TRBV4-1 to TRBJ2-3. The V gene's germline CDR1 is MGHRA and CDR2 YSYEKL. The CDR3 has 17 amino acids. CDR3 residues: CASSQDTTGRYTDTQYF.

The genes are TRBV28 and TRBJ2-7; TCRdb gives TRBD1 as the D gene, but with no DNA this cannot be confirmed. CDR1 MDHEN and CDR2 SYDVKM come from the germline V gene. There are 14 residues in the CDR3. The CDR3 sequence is CASSRQGGTYEQYF.

CDR3 sequence reads: CASTHTFADTQYF. This chain links TRBV23-1 with TRBJ2-3. TRBV23-1 is an open reading frame whose function is uncertain. The CDR3 runs 13 residues.

The CDR3 spells CASSLRTGVTITYNEQFF. The chain links TRBV7-9 to TRBJ2-1; TCRdb designates TRBD1, a call that cannot be tested without DNA. Germline V gives CDR1 SEHNR, CDR2 FQNEAQ (reference sequence). This CDR3 spans 18 amino acids.

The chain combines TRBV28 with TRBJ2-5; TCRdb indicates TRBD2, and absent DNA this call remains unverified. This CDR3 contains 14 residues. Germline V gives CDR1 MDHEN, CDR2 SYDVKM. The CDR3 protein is CASSFSGVQETQYF.